This T cell receptor beta chain is from a study of blood T cell repertoires in COVID-19 (dated by TCRdb to 2019 to 2021). Regarding the study in general: Samples from collaborators originated in the United States, Italy and Spain and spanned both the acute and convalescent phases of COVID-19. The prospective study material was composed of cDNA or gDNA derived from T cells, B-cell-depleted T cells, or PBMCs. Deeply sampled blood TCRbeta repertoires from subjects exposed to, actively infected with, or recovered from COVID-19 were included in the dataset. A freely available public database, intended as a resource for researchers studying the immune response to SARS-CoV-2, is where the repertoires were released. The samples were drawn from the first 160 participants of the ongoing ImmuneRACE study and from 1,254 subjects provided by 6 global collaborators. The sample metadata nearly always contained a de-identified subject ID, COVID-19 status, age in years and sex. HLA class I and class II types, where available, came from metadata supplied by the sample provider rather than from assay-based typing.

The immunoSEQ Assay, a bias-controlled multiplex PCR, was used to amplify TCRbeta CDR3 regions from genomic DNA. The paper's data handling went like this. Nucleated cell counts per sample were estimated from amplification of reference gene primers within the assay. Sequence reads were collapsed and filtered to measure the absolute abundance of every unique TCRbeta CDR3 rearrangement. For each sample, productive Simpson clonality was calculated as the square root of Simpson's diversity index over productive rearrangements. TCRdb stores this immuneACCESS table with in-frame sequences only. Part of the clones is absent; in the studies checked, under half of the shortfall reflects unresolved V genes, and no reason is known for the rest. That table furnishes V, J and clone size, whereas the DNA furnished D and trimming. The sample yields about 42,000 clones; over 75% were counted once. The ten largest make up approximately 2.4% of the sample.

Each collaborating institution followed its own protocols to collect whole blood in K2EDTA tubes. For TCRbeta analysis, collaborator samples were shipped as frozen whole blood, as isolated PBMCs, or as DNA extracted from either sample type. V sheds 4 bases and J sheds 0 bases, leaving 6 bases between their ends. The germline V gene yields SQVTM for CDR1 and ANQGSEA for CDR2. The CDR3 goes from the cysteine to the phenylalanine over 12 residues. The retained sequence is limited to the CDR3, 36 bases, with the frame set at the first base. What the authors observed across the whole study: The quantity of clinical and demographic metadata differed by source and by participant and was supplied without curation.

Points on this clone: Its antigen is unknown. No base quality values were provided; no much bigger clone lies one nucleotide off.

This receptor chain uses TRBV29-1 and TRBJ1-2; the D gene cannot be named for sure. The receptor's source is a human donor in a cohort sampled during active COVID-19. Sequencing input: peripheral blood. At the DNA level, the sequence is TGCAGCGTTGTCAGGCCTAACTATGGCTACACCTTC. It encodes CSVVRPNYGYTF. When the CDR3 is completed using the reference TRBV29-1 and TRBJ1-2 genes on either side, the full variable domain is SAVISQKPSRDICQRGTSLTIQCQVDSQVTMMFWYRQQPGQSLTLIATANQGSEATYESGFVIDKFPISRPNLTFSTLTVSNMSPEDSSIYLCSVVRPNYGYTFGSGTRLTVV.